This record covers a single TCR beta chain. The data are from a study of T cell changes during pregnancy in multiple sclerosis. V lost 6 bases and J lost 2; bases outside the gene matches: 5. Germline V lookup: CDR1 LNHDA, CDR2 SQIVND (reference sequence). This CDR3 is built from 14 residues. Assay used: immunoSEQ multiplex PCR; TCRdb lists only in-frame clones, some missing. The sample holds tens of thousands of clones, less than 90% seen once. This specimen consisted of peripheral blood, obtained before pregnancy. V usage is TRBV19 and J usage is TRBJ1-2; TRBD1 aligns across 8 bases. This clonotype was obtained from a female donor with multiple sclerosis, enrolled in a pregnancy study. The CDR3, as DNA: TGTGCCAGTAGGGACGGACAGGGAAACTATGGCTACACCTTC. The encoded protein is CASRDGQGNYGYTF.